The rows below give T cell receptor beta chains drawn from one sample of a study of CD8+ T cells in alopecia areata. TCRdb's table, derived via immunoSEQ multiplex PCR, lists solely in-frame clones and lacks some. The table lists 200,000 to 250,000 clones, just over 65% of them singletons, with 0.95% to 1.5% in the top ten. The sample in question was CD4+ T cells sorted from blood, obtained around week 42, from a patient treated with tofacitinib. Source of these receptors: a human donor with alopecia areata. The CDR3 runs from the conserved cysteine through the conserved F or W. The order of the fields is clone size, J gene, D gene, V gene, CDR3 protein, CDR3 DNA. The D gene is left open where the match is weak. Where a row states a size, it is once, few, many or the class of an expanded clone; other rows omit it.

NA TRBJ1-6 NA TRBV7-9 CASSFGGAGRVNSPLHF TGTGCCAGCAGCTTTGGGGGCGCGGGCAGGGTAAATTCACCCCTCCACTTT
few TRBJ2-4 NA TRBV5-6 CASSSVGAKNIQYF TGTGCCAGCAGCTCGGTGGGAGCCAAAAACATTCAGTACTTC
few TRBJ1-6 NA TRBV30 CVTAKEGSPLHF TGTGTCACTGCAAAGGAGGGATCACCCCTCCACTTT
NA TRBJ1-1 NA TRBV30 CAWSTPVRANTEAFF TGTGCCTGGAGTACCCCGGTCAGAGCTAACACTGAAGCTTTCTTT
NA TRBJ1-2 NA TRBV7-2 CASSSGFLNGYTF TGTGCCAGCAGCTCAGGGTTTCTTAACGGCTACACCTTC
few TRBJ2-7 NA TRBV29-1 CSVTTDLYEQYF TGCAGCGTAACGACAGATCTCTACGAGCAGTACTTC
once TRBJ2-2 NA TRBV7-2 CASVQRNTGELFF TGTGCCAGCGTACAGAGGAACACCGGGGAGCTGTTTTTT
NA TRBJ2-5 TRBD1 TRBV18 CASSRDSDRVETQYF TGTGCCAGCTCACGGGATTCGGACAGGGTTGAGACCCAGTACTTC
once TRBJ2-3 TRBD2 TRBV25-1 CASSAIAGGLTDTQYF TGTGCCAGCAGTGCCATAGCGGGGGGACTCACAGATACGCAGTATTTT
few TRBJ1-2 NA TRBV6-5 CASSSNGNYGYTF TGTGCCAGCAGCTCCAACGGGAACTATGGCTACACCTTC
NA TRBJ2-7 TRBD1 TRBV29-1 CSVGAGGEYEQYF TGCAGCGTTGGGGCAGGGGGTGAATACGAGCAGTACTTC
NA TRBJ1-6 NA TRBV18 CASSREEGWDSPLHF TGTGCCAGCTCACGTGAGGAAGGCTGGGATTCACCCCTCCACTTT
NA TRBJ2-1 NA TRBV30 CAWSVRGNEQFF TGTGCCTGGAGTGTAAGGGGGAATGAGCAGTTCTTC
NA TRBJ1-4 TRBD1 TRBV29-1 CSARRGREKLFF TGCAGCGCCCGGAGGGGGCGTGAAAAACTGTTTTTT
once TRBJ1-2 NA TRBV9 CASSVVAFPGTGGYTF TGTGCCAGCAGCGTAGTGGCGTTCCCGGGCACCGGGGGCTACACCTTC
NA TRBJ1-2 NA TRBV18 CASSPIAAPVDGYTF TGTGCCAGCTCACCAATAGCCGCCCCTGTGGATGGCTACACCTTC
NA TRBJ1-5 TRBD1 TRBV29-1 CSVAQGVHQPQHF TGCAGCGTTGCACAGGGGGTTCATCAGCCCCAGCATTTT
NA TRBJ2-1 TRBD2 TRBV4-3 CASSQDGVGGAQFF TGCGCCAGCAGCCAAGATGGGGTCGGGGGGGCACAGTTCTTC
few TRBJ2-3 TRBD2 TRBV7-3 CASSPRGLAGTDTQYF TGTGCCAGCAGCCCAAGAGGACTAGCCGGCACAGATACGCAGTATTTT
NA TRBJ2-7 NA TRBV4-3 CASSHPPSFAGASSYEQYF TGCGCCAGCAGCCATCCTCCCTCATTCGCGGGGGCTAGCTCCTACGAGCAGTACTTC
NA TRBJ1-1 NA TRBV7-3 CASSLRWGTEAFF TGTGCCAGCAGCTTACGCTGGGGCACTGAAGCTTTCTTT
NA TRBJ1-6 TRBD1 TRBV7-2 CASSLVGQGTPLHF TGTGCCAGCAGCTTAGTAGGACAGGGGACACCCCTCCACTTT
NA TRBJ1-4 NA TRBV4-1 CASSQDYRDNEKLFF TGCGCCAGCAGCCAAGATTACAGGGATAATGAAAAACTGTTTTTT
NA TRBJ2-5 NA TRBV9 CASSGTSGQQETQYF TGTGCCAGCAGCGGAACGTCGGGTCAGCAAGAGACCCAGTACTTC
NA TRBJ1-4 TRBD1 TRBV6-6 CASRGQGTNEKLFF TGTGCCAGCAGGGGACAGGGAACGAATGAAAAACTGTTTTTT
NA TRBJ1-5 NA TRBV10-3 CAIREEGQPQHF TGTGCCATCAGGGAGGAGGGGCAGCCCCAGCATTTT
NA TRBJ2-3 TRBD1 TRBV7-3 CASSTSTGADTQYF TGTGCCAGCAGCACCAGTACAGGGGCAGATACGCAGTATTTT
NA TRBJ2-1 TRBD2 TRBV9 CATDTSGAYNEQFF TGTGCCACCGATACTAGCGGGGCCTACAATGAGCAGTTCTTC
once TRBJ1-5 NA TRBV30 CAWSVLPGQEQHF TGTGCCTGGAGTGTACTTCCGGGGCAAGAACAGCATTTT
few TRBJ1-6 NA TRBV29-1 CSVSLQENSPLHF TGCAGCGTCTCCCTCCAGGAAAATTCACCCCTCCACTTT
NA TRBJ1-2 TRBD1 TRBV30 CAWTLRQGRGYTF TGTGCCTGGACCCTACGACAGGGCCGTGGCTACACCTTC
NA TRBJ1-2 NA TRBV6-5 CASSNSLEGNYGYTF TGTGCCAGCAGTAATAGTTTGGAGGGCAACTATGGCTACACCTTC
NA TRBJ2-2 TRBD2 TRBV2 CASSWGLAGGRRTGELFF TGTGCCAGCAGTTGGGGACTAGCGGGGGGGCGACGCACCGGGGAGCTGTTTTTT
NA TRBJ2-3 NA TRBV5-1 CASMNLDTDTQYF TGCGCCAGCATGAACCTCGACACAGATACGCAGTATTTT
once TRBJ2-3 NA TRBV29-1 CSVVWRGSTDTQYF TGCAGCGTTGTCTGGCGGGGCAGCACAGATACGCAGTATTTT
NA TRBJ1-2 NA TRBV4-3 CASSQEGHIGGGYTF TGCGCCAGCAGCCAAGAAGGCCACATAGGAGGAGGCTACACCTTC
NA TRBJ1-1 NA TRBV6-5 CASSSSFGDTEAFF TGTGCCAGCAGCTCCTCATTTGGGGACACTGAAGCTTTCTTT
NA TRBJ2-1 NA TRBV11-3 CASSLGGAGEQFF TGTGCCAGCAGCTTAGGCGGTGCGGGGGAGCAGTTCTTC
NA TRBJ1-5 NA TRBV29-1 CSVGGDASNQPQHF TGCAGCGTTGGAGGGGACGCTAGCAATCAGCCCCAGCATTTT
few TRBJ2-2 NA TRBV29-1 CSVGPKNTGELFF TGCAGCGTTGGACCGAAGAACACCGGGGAGCTGTTTTTT
NA TRBJ1-6 NA TRBV2 CASSEAVDRTKSPLHF TGTGCCAGCAGTGAAGCGGTCGACAGGACCAAATCACCCCTCCACTTT
NA TRBJ1-6 NA TRBV5-4 CASSPSGHLNNSPLHF TGTGCCAGCAGCCCGTCAGGACACCTCAATAATTCACCCCTCCACTTT
NA TRBJ1-3 NA TRBV5-1 CASSLDGGTGNTIYF TGCGCCAGCAGCTTGGATGGGGGAACTGGAAACACCATATATTTT
NA TRBJ1-4 TRBD1 TRBV27 CASSDRQGGEKLFF TGTGCCAGCAGTGATCGACAGGGTGGTGAAAAACTGTTTTTT
few TRBJ2-1 NA TRBV12-5 CASGPRDEQFF TGTGCTAGTGGTCCCAGGGATGAGCAGTTCTTC
NA TRBJ1-3 NA TRBV5-1 CASSDRTAPGNTIYF TGCGCCAGCAGCGACCGGACAGCGCCTGGAAACACCATATATTTT
NA TRBJ2-7 NA TRBV27 CASSRGHEQYF TGTGCCAGCAGCCGGGGCCACGAGCAGTACTTC
NA TRBJ1-2 NA TRBV30 CAGRLPGEDYGYTF TGTGCCGGACGCCTCCCGGGAGAAGACTATGGCTACACCTTC
NA TRBJ1-1 NA TRBV29-1 CSVDPVGSQGRTEAFF TGCAGCGTTGATCCAGTAGGGAGTCAGGGGCGGACTGAAGCTTTCTTT
few TRBJ2-7 TRBD1 TRBV10-2 CASHPPQGAIHYEQYF TGCGCCAGCCATCCACCCCAGGGGGCGATTCACTACGAGCAGTACTTC
NA TRBJ2-2 NA TRBV4-3 CASSQDSRSGELFF TGCGCCAGCAGCCAAGATTCAAGATCCGGGGAGCTGTTTTTT
few TRBJ2-3 NA TRBV7-3 CASSSTSTDTQYF TGTGCCAGCAGCTCTACCAGCACAGATACGCAGTATTTT